Listed here are 27 T cell receptor beta chains from one sample, sequenced in a study of CD8+ T cells in alopecia areata. Following RNA extraction, reverse transcription yielded cDNA that acted as the sequencing template. Only in-frame clones appear in the TCRdb table, and some are missing; sequencing was by immunoSEQ multiplex PCR. This repertoire shows over 200,000 clones, around 62% found once; its top ten account for 0.45%. Material: CD4+ T cells sorted from blood, obtained at week 0. The receptor source for this set is a human donor with alopecia areata.

This clone was recorded only once. The genes are TRBV30 and TRBJ1-2, with 8 bases aligning to TRBD1. V dropped 0 bases and J dropped 2; count of bases not matched to a gene: 8. CDR1 is GTSNPN, CDR2 SVGIG, per germline (reference sequence). The CDR3 is made up of 16 amino acids. The DNA of the CDR3 is TGTGCCTGGAGTGTATTCGGCAGGGGGCCCAACTATGGCTACACCTTC. Amino acids: CAWSVFGRGPNYGYTF.

The chain links TRBV5-1 to TRBJ1-5; D is possibly TRBD1 (5 bases). Trimming stripped 0 bases from V and 0 bases from J, with 16 bases between. The CDR3 is 18 residues long. Germline CDR1 is SGHRS and CDR2 is YFSETQ. CDR3 residues: CASSLVARDSLSNQPQHF. The CDR3 region has the DNA TGCGCCAGCAGCTTGGTTGCCCGGGACTCCCTTAGCAATCAGCCCCAGCATTTT.

V is TRBV6-5 and J is TRBJ1-3; D ambiguous. Germline CDR1 is MNHEY and CDR2 is SVGAGI. Trimming took off 6 bases at V and 0 bases at J, with 12 bases between the two ends. The CDR3 sequence is 15 residues long. The CDR3 is CASRAGRFSGNTIYF. The CDR3 DNA reads as TGTGCCAGCAGGGCCGGGAGATTCTCTGGAAACACCATATATTTT.

The V gene is TRBV25-1, the J gene TRBJ1-1, with D uncertain. Germline V gene data show CDR1 as MGHDK and CDR2 as SYGVNS. Trimming stripped 1 base from V and 2 bases from J, with 5 bases between. This CDR3 comprises 13 residues. The DNA of the CDR3 is TGTGCCAGCAGTGAATGGGGAAACACTGAAGCTTTCTTT. Residues: CASSEWGNTEAFF.

The chain employs TRBV20-1 and TRBJ1-2, with no clear D. Germline CDR1 reads DFQATT; CDR2 reads SNEGSKA (reference sequence). This CDR3 spans 8 amino acids. CDR3 sequence (DNA): TGCAGAACAGCTGGCTACACCTTC. Protein: CRTAGYTF.

The chain employs TRBV15 and TRBJ2-1; TRBD1 agrees at 9 bases. Trimming at V came to 1 base and at J to 0 bases, leaving 4 bases not matched to a gene. Germline CDR1 LNHNV, CDR2 YYDKDF (reference sequence). The CDR3 is made up of 17 amino acids. CDR3 nucleotide sequence: TGTGCCACCAGCAGAGCTCGGGACAGGGACTCCTACAATGAGCAGTTCTTC. Translation: CATSRARDRDSYNEQFF.

In its sample, this clone was seen once. The CDR3 protein is CASSRGQDYNEQFF. The CDR3 DNA follows: TGCGCCAGCAGCCGGGGACAGGACTACAATGAGCAGTTCTTC. The chain employs TRBV5-1 and TRBJ2-1; 8 nucleotides agree with TRBD1. This CDR3 has 14 residues. Trimming at V came to 4 bases and at J to 3 bases, leaving 3 bases not matched to a gene. From germline, CDR1 is SGHRS and CDR2 YFSETQ. The whole variable domain, remainder taken from reference TRBV5-1 and TRBJ2-1, is KAGVTQTPRYLIKTRGQQVTLSCSPISGHRSVSWYQQTPGQGLQFLFEYFSETQRNKGNFPGRFSGRQFSNSRSEMNVSTLELGDSALYLCASSRGQDYNEQFFGPGTRLTVL.

This clone turned up a few times. The chain recombines TRBV27 with TRBJ2-3, with D possibly matching TRBD1 (6 bases). CDR3 length equals 15 residues. CDR1 is MNHEY, CDR2 SMNVEV, per germline (reference sequence). Trimming cost V 4 bases and J 2 bases, with 13 bases left between them. The CDR3 here is CASSSFRGNTDTQYF. DNA of the CDR3: TGTGCCAGCAGTTCATTCAGGGGCAACACAGATACGCAGTATTTT.

The chain carries TRBV7-6 and TRBJ1-2, with no clear D. Per germline, CDR1 SGHVS and CDR2 FNYEAQ. Trimming took off 0 bases at V and 8 bases at J, with 7 bases between the two ends. This CDR3 region has 12 residues. CDR3 in DNA: TGTGCCAGCAGCTTAGCAGGAGTGGGCTACACCTTC. Its protein is CASSLAGVGYTF.

This clone has a single count. The chain combines TRBV30 with TRBJ1-3, with D perhaps matching TRBD1 (5 bases). V gave up 5 bases and J gave up 1 base, with 15 bases separating them. Per the germline V gene, CDR1 is GTSNPN and CDR2 is SVGIG (reference sequence). The CDR3 sequence is 15 residues long. The CDR3 DNA sequence: TGTGCCTGGGGACAAGGTCCAGGGTCTGGAAACACCATATATTTT. It is translated as CAWGQGPGSGNTIYF.

The chain has TRBV5-4 and TRBJ2-1; D not resolved. The CDR3 sequence is 16 residues long. V lost 0 bases to trimming and J lost 0 bases, with 10 bases between them. CDR1 is SGHNT, CDR2 YYREEE, per germline (reference sequence). The CDR3 bases are TGTGCCAGCAGCTTGGTATATTCAAGCTCCTACAATGAGCAGTTCTTC. Residues: CASSLVYSSSYNEQFF.

The chain employs TRBV6-5 and TRBJ2-2; 7 bases fit TRBD1. In germline, CDR1 is MNHEY, CDR2 SVGAGI. V lost 8 bases to trimming and J lost 8 bases; unmatched junction nucleotides: 8. The CDR3 totals 13 residues. In DNA form, the CDR3 reads TGTGCCAGCCGCAGGGGGAGCGAGGGGGAGCTGTTTTTT. This codes for CASRRGSEGELFF.

The chain's CDR3 is CASSQRERSYEQYF. CDR3 DNA sequence: TGTGCCAGCAGCCAACGTGAAAGATCCTACGAGCAGTACTTC. The rearrangement uses TRBV5-4 and TRBJ2-7; D not certain. Trimming removed 4 bases at V and 1 base at J, with 12 bases between. From germline, CDR1 is SGHNT and CDR2 YYREEE (reference sequence). This CDR3 spans 14 amino acids.

The chain combines TRBV29-1 with TRBJ2-1, with D perhaps matching TRBD2 (5 bases). Deletions cut 1 base from V and 6 bases from J, with 7 bases between. CDR3 length: 12 amino acids. Per germline, CDR1 SQVTM and CDR2 ANQGSEA. CDR3 in amino acids: CSVEVLVNEQFF. The CDR3 DNA reads TGCAGCGTTGAAGTACTAGTCAATGAGCAGTTCTTC.

A note on this clone: This CDR3 is also generated by other DNA sequences in the sample. The chain uses TRBV4-1 and TRBJ1-1; TRBD1 matches at 10 bases. V lost 4 bases, J lost 1 base, and 0 bases stayed unmatched. Per the germline V gene, CDR1 is MGHRA and CDR2 is YSYEKL. The CDR3 loop spans 14 amino acids. For the CDR3, the DNA is TGCGCCAGCAGCCGGACAGGGGGGAACACTGAAGCTTTCTTT. It yields the protein CASSRTGGNTEAFF.

This chain uses TRBV5-1 with TRBJ1-2; D gene ambiguous. The CDR3 is made up of 13 amino acids. Germline V lookup: CDR1 SGHRS, CDR2 YFSETQ. V lost 0 bases and J 3 bases, leaving 6 bases between the germline ends. The CDR3, as DNA: TGCGCCAGCAGCTTGGCAGCAGACTATGGCTACACCTTC. Encoded protein: CASSLAADYGYTF.

The chain employs TRBV11-2 and TRBJ2-4; D unresolved. Germline CDR1 and CDR2: SGHAT and FQNNGV. The V end lost 4 bases, the J end lost 0 bases, and 7 bases lay between the germline ends. This CDR3 has 14 residues. Here the CDR3 reads CASSSVIAKNIQYF. DNA for the CDR3: TGTGCCAGCAGCTCGGTAATAGCCAAAAACATTCAGTACTTC.

The V call is TRBV11-2, the J call TRBJ2-3; D is possibly TRBD1 (5 bases). The V end lost 1 base, the J end lost 2 bases, and 13 bases lay between the germline ends. The CDR3 loop spans 16 amino acids. Germline loops: CDR1 SGHAT, CDR2 FQNNGV. In nucleotides, the CDR3 is TGTGCCAGCAGCTTAGCGCTGATAGGGGCCACAGATACGCAGTATTTT. It codes for CASSLALIGATDTQYF. Using reference TRBV11-2 and TRBJ2-3 for the parts outside the CDR3, the full variable domain is EAGVAQSPRYKIIEKRQSVAFWCNPISGHATLYWYQQILGQGPKLLIQFQNNGVVDDSQLPKDRFSAERLKGVDSTLKIQPAKLEDSAVYLCASSLALIGATDTQYFGPGTRLTVL.

The chain joins TRBV6-4 to TRBJ2-5; D uncertain. The CDR3 covers 13 residues. In germline, CDR1 is MRHNA, CDR2 SNTAGT. Trimming took 3 bases from V and 5 from J, leaving 10 bases between them. CDR3 nucleotides: TGTGCCAGCAGTGAGGACCTCGGGGAGACCCAGTACTTC. This sequence encodes CASSEDLGETQYF.

The V and J genes are TRBV5-6 and TRBJ2-2, with 8 nucleotides matching TRBD2. Germline assignment: CDR1 SGHDT and CDR2 YYEEEE. V was pared by 7 bases and J by 2 bases, with 7 bases of the junction left unmatched. The CDR3 is 15 amino acids. CDR3 DNA sequence: TGTGCCAGCTCTCCGCTAGCGGGTAACACCGGGGAGCTGTTTTTT. This sequence encodes CASSPLAGNTGELFF. The full variable domain, its missing parts supplied by reference TRBV5-6 and TRBJ2-2, is DAGVTQSPTHLIKTRGQQVTLRCSPKSGHDTVSWYQQALGQGPQFIFQYYEEEERQRGNFPDRFSGHQFPNYSSELNVNALLLGDSALYLCASSPLAGNTGELFFGEGSRLTVL.

This clone has more than one count but fewer than ten. For the CDR3, the DNA is TGTGCCAGTAGTAGTAACGGACAGGGGGACTACGAGCAGTACTTC. This gives the protein CASSSNGQGDYEQYF. The chain recombines TRBV19 with TRBJ2-7, with 10 bases aligning to TRBD1. Unmatched junction bases numbered 6, after V lost 4 bases and J lost 3 bases. This CDR3 region has 15 residues. CDR1 is LNHDA and CDR2 is SQIVND in the germline V gene (reference sequence).

The chain couples TRBV10-2 to TRBJ2-5; 7 bases match TRBD2. The CDR3 loop spans 14 amino acids. J lost 5 bases, V lost 9 bases, and 12 bases had no gene match. CDR1 WSHSY and CDR2 SAAADI come from the germline V gene. The CDR3 DNA reads as TGCGCCAGTTCTAGCGGCACGTCCAGGGAGACCCAGTACTTC. Residues: CASSSGTSRETQYF.

CDR3 amino acids: CSAVAGTGDEKLFF. Written as DNA, the CDR3 is TGCAGCGCCGTTGCCGGGACAGGGGATGAAAAACTGTTTTTT. The rearrangement uses TRBV29-1 and TRBJ1-4, with 10 bases fitting TRBD1. Trimming at V came to 7 bases and at J to 6 bases, leaving 8 bases not matched to a gene. The CDR3 consists of 14 residues. CDR1 SQVTM and CDR2 ANQGSEA come from the germline V gene.

The chain recombines TRBV19 with TRBJ1-2; D is unclear. The germline CDR1 and CDR2 sequences are LNHDA and SQIVND (reference sequence). Deletions cut 2 bases from V and 5 bases from J, with 9 bases between. The CDR3 loop spans 13 amino acids. The CDR3 reads CASSIIEKYGYTF. CDR3 DNA: TGTGCCAGTAGTATAATTGAGAAGTATGGCTACACCTTC.

The chain recombines TRBV30 with TRBJ2-2; D not resolved. The germline V and J ends were trimmed by 2 bases and 1 base, with 5 bases remaining between them. This CDR3 comprises 13 residues. Germline V gene sequence: CDR1 GTSNPN, CDR2 SVGIG (reference sequence). CDR3 in DNA: TGTGCCTGGAGTAGTAGGAACACCGGGGAGCTGTTTTTT. Amino acid sequence: CAWSSRNTGELFF.

This clone was counted ten times or more. V is TRBV7-9 and J is TRBJ2-5; weak D call: TRBD2 (5 bases). Looked up from germline, CDR1 is SEHNR and CDR2 is FQNEAQ (reference sequence). With 5 bases removed from V and 5 bases from J, the gap between germline ends came to 9 bases. The CDR3 runs 12 residues. The CDR3 protein is CASSALAETQYF. The CDR3, as DNA: TGTGCCAGCAGCGCATTAGCGGAGACCCAGTACTTC.

CDR3 DNA sequence: TGTGCCAGCAGCCCCCACCTAGGAGGAGAGACCCAGTACTTC. Translation: CASSPHLGGETQYF. The chain uses TRBV5-4 and TRBJ2-5; D possibly corresponds to TRBD2 (5 bases). Trimming removed 4 bases at V and 4 bases at J, with 14 bases between. Germline assignment: CDR1 SGHNT and CDR2 YYREEE (reference sequence). The CDR3 loop spans 14 amino acids.